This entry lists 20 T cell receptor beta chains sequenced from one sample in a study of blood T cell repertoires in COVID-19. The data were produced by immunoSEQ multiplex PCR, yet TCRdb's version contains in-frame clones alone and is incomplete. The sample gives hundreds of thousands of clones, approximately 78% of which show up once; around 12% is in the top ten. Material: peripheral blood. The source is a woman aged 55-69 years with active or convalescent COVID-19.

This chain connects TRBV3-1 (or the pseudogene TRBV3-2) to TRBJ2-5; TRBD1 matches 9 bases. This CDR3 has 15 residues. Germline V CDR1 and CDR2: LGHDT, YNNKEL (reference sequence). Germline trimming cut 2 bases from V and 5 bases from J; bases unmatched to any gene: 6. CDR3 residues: CASSQSDTGGETQYF. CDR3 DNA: TGTGCCAGCAGCCAAAGCGACACAGGGGGCGAGACCCAGTACTTC.

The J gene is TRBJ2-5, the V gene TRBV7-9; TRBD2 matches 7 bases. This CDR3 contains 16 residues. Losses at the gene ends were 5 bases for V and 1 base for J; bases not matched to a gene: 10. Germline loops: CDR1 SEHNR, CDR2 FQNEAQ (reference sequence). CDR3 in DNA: TGTGCCAGCAGCCCCCTCGGGGGGATGGCCCAAGAGACCCAGTACTTC. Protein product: CASSPLGGMAQETQYF.

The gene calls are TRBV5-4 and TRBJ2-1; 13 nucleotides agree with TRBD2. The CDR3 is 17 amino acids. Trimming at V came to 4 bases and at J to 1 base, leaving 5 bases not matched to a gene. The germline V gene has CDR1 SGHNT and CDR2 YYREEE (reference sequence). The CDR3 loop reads CASSPGTSGDSYNEQFF. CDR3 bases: TGTGCCAGCAGCCCAGGGACTAGCGGGGATTCCTACAATGAGCAGTTCTTC.

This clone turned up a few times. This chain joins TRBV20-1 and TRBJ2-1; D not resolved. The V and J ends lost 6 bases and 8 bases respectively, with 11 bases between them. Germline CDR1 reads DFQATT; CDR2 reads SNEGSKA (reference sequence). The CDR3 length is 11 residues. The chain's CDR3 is CSAEDTDEQFF. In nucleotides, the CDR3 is TGCAGTGCGGAAGACACGGATGAGCAGTTCTTC.

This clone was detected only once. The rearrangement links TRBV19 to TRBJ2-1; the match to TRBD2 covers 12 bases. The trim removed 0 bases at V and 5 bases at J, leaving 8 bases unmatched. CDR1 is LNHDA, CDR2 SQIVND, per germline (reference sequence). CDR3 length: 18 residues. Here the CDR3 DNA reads TGTGCCAGTAGTATAGACCCGCCTGGACTAGCGGGGAACAATGAGCAGTTCTTC. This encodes CASSIDPPGLAGNNEQFF. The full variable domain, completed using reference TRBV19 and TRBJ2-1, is DGGITQSPKYLFRKEGQNVTLSCEQNLNHDAMYWYRQDPGQGLRLIYYSQIVNDFQKGDIAEGYSVSREKKESFPLTVTSAQKNPTAFYLCASSIDPPGLAGNNEQFFGPGTRLTVL.

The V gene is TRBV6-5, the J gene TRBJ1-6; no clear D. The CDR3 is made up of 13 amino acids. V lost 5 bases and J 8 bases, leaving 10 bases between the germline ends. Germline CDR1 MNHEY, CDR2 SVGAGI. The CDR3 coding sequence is TGTGCCAGCAGTCCCTCCCTTCATTCACCCCTCCACTTT. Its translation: CASSPSLHSPLHF.

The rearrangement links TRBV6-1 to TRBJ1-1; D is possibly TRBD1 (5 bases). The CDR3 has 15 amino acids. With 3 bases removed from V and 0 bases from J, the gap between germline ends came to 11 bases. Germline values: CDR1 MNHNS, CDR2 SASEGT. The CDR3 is CASSDLGGLNTEAFF. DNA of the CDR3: TGTGCCAGCAGTGACCTGGGGGGGTTGAACACTGAAGCTTTCTTT.

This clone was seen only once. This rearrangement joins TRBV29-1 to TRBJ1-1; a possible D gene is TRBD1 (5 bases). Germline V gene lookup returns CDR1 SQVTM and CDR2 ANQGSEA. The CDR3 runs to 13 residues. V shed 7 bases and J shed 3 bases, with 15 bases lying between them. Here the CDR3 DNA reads TGCAGCGCCCGACGGGGGACGGACACTGAAGCTTTCTTT. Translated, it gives CSARRGTDTEAFF.

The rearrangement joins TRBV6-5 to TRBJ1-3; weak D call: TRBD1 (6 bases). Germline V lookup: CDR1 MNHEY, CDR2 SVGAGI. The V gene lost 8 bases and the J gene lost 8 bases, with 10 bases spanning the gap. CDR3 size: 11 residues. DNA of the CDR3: TGTGCCAGCGAGGCAGGGGACACCATATATTTT. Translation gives CASEAGDTIYF.

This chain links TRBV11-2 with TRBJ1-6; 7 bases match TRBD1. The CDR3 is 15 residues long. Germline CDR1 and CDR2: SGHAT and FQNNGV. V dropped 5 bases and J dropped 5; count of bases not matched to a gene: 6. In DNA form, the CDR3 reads TGTGCCAGCAGCGAAAGGACAGGAAATAATTCACCCCTCCACTTT. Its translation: CASSERTGNNSPLHF.

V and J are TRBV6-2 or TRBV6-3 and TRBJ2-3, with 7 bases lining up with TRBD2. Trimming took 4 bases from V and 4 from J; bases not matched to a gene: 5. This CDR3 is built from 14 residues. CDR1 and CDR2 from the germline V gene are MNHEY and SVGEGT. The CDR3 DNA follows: TGTGCCAGCAGTTCGGGGGGTAACCCAGATACGCAGTATTTT. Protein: CASSSGGNPDTQYF.

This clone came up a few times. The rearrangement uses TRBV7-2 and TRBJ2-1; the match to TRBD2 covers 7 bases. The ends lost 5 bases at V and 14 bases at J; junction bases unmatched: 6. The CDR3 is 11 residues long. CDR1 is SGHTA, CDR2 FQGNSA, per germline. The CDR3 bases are TGTGCCAGCAGCCTGGGGAGCGGGAAGTTCTTC. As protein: CASSLGSGKFF.

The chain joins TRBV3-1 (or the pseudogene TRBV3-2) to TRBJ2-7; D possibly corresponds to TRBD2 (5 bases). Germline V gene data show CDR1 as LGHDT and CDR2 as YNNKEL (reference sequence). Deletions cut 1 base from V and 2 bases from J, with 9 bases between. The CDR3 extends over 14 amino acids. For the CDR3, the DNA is TGTGCCAGCAGCCAAGGGACTCAAACCTACGAGCAGTACTTC. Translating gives CASSQGTQTYEQYF.

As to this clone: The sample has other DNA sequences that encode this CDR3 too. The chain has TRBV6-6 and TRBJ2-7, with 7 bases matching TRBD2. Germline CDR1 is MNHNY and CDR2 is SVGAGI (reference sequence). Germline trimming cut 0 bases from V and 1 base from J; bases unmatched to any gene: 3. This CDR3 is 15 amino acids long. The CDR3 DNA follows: TGTGCCAGCAGTTACTCCCGGGACTATTCCTACGAGCAGTACTTC. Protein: CASSYSRDYSYEQYF.

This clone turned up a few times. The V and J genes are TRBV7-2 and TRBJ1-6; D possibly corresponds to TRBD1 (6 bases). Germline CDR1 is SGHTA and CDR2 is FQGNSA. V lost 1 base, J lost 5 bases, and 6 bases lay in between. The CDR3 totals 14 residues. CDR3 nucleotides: TGTGCCAGCAGCTTAGGGACAGATAATTCACCCCTCCACTTT. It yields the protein CASSLGTDNSPLHF.

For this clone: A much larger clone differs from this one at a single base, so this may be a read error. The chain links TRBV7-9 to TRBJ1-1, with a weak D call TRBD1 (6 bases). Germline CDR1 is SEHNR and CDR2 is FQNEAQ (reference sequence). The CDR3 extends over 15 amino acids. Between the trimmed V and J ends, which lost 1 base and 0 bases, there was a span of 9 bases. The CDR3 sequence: CASSLDDRLNTEAFF. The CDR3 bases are TGTGCCAGCAGCTTAGACGACAGGTTGAACACTGAAGCTTTCTTT.

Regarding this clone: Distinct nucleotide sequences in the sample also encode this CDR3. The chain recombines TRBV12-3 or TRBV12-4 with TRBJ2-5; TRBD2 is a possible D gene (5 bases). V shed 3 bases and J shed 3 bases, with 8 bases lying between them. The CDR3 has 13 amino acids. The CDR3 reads CASSFWGEETQYF. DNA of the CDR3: TGTGCCAGCAGTTTCTGGGGAGAAGAGACCCAGTACTTC.

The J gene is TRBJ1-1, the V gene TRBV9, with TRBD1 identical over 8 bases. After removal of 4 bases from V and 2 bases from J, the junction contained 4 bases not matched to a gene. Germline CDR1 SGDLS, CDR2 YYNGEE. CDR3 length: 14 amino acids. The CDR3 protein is CASSPQGDNTEAFF. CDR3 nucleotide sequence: TGTGCCAGCAGCCCACAGGGGGACAACACTGAAGCTTTCTTT.

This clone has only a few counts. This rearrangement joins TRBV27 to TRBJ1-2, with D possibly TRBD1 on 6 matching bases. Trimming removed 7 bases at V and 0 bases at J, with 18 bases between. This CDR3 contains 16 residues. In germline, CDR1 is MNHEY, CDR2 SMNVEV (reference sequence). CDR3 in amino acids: CASKHQGHAPNYGYTF. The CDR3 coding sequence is TGTGCCAGCAAGCATCAGGGGCACGCTCCTAACTATGGCTACACCTTC.

CDR3 in amino acids: CAISERQHNEQFF. In DNA form, the CDR3 reads TGTGCCATCAGTGAGCGACAGCACAATGAGCAGTTCTTC. The V call is TRBV10-3, the J call TRBJ2-1; D possibly corresponds to TRBD1 (5 bases). The V end was cut by 2 bases, the J end by 5 bases, with 7 bases between. The CDR3 extends over 13 amino acids. Germline values: CDR1 ENHRY, CDR2 SYGVKD.